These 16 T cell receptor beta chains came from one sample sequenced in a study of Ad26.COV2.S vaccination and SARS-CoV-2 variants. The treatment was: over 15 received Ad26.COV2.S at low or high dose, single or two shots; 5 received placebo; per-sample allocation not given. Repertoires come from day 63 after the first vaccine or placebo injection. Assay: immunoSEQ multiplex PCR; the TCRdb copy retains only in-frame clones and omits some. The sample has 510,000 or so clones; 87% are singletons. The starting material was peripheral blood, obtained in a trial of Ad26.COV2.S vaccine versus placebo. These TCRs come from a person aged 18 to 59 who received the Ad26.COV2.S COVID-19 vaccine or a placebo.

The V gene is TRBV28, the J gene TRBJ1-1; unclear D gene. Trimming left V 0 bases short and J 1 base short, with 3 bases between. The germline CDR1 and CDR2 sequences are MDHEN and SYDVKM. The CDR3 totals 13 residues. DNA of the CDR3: TGTGCCAGCAGTTTATGGGGGAACACTGAAGCTTTCTTT. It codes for CASSLWGNTEAFF.

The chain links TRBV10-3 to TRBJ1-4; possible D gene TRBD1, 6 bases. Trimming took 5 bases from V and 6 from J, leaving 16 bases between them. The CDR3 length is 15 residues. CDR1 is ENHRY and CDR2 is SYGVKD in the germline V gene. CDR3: CAISSTGTPHEKLFF. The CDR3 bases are TGTGCCATCAGTTCAACCGGGACACCGCATGAAAAACTGTTTTTT.

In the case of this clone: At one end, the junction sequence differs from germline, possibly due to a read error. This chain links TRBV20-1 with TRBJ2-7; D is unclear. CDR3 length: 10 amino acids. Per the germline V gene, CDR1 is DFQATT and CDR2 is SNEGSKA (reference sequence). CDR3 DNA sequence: TGCAGTGCTGGAGAATACGAGCAGTACTTC. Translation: CSAGEYEQYF.

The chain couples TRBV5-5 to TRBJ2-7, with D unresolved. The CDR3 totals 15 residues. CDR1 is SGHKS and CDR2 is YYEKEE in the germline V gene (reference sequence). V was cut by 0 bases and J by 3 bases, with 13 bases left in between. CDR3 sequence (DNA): TGTGCCAGCAGCTTGGATCAGGCCTTAGGCTACGAGCAGTACTTC. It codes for CASSLDQALGYEQYF.

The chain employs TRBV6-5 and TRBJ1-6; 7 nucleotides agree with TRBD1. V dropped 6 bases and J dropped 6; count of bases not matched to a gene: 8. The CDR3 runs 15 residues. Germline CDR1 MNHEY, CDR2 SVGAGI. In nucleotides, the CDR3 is TGTGCCAGCAGACCGGACAGGTTGGGTAATTCACCCCTCCACTTT. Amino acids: CASRPDRLGNSPLHF.

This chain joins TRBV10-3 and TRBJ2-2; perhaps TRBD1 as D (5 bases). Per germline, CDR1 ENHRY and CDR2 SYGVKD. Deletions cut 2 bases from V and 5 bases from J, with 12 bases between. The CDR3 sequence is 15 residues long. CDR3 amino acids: CAISETGSGTGELFF. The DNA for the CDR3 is TGTGCCATCAGTGAGACAGGTTCGGGTACCGGGGAGCTGTTTTTT.

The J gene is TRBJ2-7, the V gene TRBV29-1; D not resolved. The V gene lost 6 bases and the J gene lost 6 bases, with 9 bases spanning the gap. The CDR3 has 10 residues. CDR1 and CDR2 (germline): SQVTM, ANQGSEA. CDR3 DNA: TGCAGCGTCCGAGAGGTCGAGCAGTACTTC. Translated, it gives CSVREVEQYF.

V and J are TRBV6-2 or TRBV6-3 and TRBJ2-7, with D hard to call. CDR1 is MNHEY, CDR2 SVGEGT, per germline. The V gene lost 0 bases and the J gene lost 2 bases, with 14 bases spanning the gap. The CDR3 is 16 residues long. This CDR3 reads CASSYSTWQVTYEQYF. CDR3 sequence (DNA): TGTGCCAGCAGTTACTCGACATGGCAGGTCACCTACGAGCAGTACTTC.

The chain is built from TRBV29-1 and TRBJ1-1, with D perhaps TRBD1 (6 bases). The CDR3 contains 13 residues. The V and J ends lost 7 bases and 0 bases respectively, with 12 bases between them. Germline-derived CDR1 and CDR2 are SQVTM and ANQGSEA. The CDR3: CSASDSMNTEAFF. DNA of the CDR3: TGCAGCGCCTCGGACAGCATGAACACTGAAGCTTTCTTT.

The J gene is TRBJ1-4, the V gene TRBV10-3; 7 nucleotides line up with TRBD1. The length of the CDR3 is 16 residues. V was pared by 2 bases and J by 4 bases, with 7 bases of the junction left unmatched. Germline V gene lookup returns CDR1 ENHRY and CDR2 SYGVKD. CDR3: CAISETGEGDNEKLFF. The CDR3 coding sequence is TGTGCCATCAGTGAGACAGGGGAAGGGGATAATGAAAAACTGTTTTTT.

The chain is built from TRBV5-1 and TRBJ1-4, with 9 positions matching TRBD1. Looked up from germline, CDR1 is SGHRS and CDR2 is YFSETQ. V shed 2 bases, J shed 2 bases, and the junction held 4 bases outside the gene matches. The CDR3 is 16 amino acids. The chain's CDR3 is CASSFGDRVTNEKLFF. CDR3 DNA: TGCGCCAGCAGCTTCGGGGACAGGGTGACTAATGAAAAACTGTTTTTT.

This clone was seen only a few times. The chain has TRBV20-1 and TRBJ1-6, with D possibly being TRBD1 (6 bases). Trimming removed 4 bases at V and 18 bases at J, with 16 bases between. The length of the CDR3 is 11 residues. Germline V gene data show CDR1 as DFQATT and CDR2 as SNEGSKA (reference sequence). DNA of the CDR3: TGCAGTGCTAACACAGGGTTTCCTGCCCACTTT. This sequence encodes CSANTGFPAHF.

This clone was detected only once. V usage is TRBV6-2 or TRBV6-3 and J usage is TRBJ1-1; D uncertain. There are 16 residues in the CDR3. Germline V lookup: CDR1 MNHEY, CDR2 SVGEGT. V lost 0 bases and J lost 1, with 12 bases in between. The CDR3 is CASSYSRIKGNTEAFF. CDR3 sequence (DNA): TGTGCCAGCAGTTACTCGAGGATTAAGGGGAACACTGAAGCTTTCTTT.

In nucleotides, the CDR3 is TGTGCCAGCAGCGACCTGATTGGGCAGGGGACCGAAAAACTGTTTTTT. It codes for CASSDLIGQGTEKLFF. The chain couples TRBV28 to TRBJ1-4, with D perhaps matching TRBD1 (6 bases). This CDR3 contains 16 residues. The V and J ends lost 6 bases and 8 bases respectively, with 22 bases between them. Germline V gene sequence: CDR1 MDHEN, CDR2 SYDVKM.

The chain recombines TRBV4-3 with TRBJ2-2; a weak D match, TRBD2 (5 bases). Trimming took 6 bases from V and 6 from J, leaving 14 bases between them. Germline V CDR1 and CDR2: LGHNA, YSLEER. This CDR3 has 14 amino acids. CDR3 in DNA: TGCGCCAGCAGGCCCGATATTAGCGCCGGGGAGCTGTTTTTT. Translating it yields CASRPDISAGELFF.

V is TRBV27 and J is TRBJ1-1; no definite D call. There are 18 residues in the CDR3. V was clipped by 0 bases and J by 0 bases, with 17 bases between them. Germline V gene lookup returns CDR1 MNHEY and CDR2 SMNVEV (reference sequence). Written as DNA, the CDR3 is TGTGCCAGCAGTTTATCGGGTCTCAATCTGGGTATGAACACTGAAGCTTTCTTT. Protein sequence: CASSLSGLNLGMNTEAFF.